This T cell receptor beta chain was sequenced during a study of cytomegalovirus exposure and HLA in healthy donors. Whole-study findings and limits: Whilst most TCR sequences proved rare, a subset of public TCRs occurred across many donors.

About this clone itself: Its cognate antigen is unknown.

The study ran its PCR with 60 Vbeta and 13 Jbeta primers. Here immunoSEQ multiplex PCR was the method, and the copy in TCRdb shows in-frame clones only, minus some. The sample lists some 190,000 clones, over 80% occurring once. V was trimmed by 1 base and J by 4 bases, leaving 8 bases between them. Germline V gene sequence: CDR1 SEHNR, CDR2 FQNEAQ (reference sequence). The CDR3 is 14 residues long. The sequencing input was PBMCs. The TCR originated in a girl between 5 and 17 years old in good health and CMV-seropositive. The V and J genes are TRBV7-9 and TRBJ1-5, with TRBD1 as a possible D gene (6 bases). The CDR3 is CASSLGQGNQPQHF. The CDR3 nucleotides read TGTGCCAGCAGCTTAGGGCAGGGGAATCAGCCCCAGCATTTT.